This T cell receptor beta chain was retrieved from a study of blood T cell repertoires in COVID-19. V dropped 3 bases and J dropped 7 bases, with 12 bases sitting between them. This CDR3 has 13 amino acids. TCRdb's table, derived via immunoSEQ multiplex PCR, lists solely in-frame clones and lacks some. Among about 110,000 clones listed, 70% to 75% were seen once. The origin of this receptor is a human donor with acute or convalescent COVID-19. The donor label of this sample is uncertain. The sequencing sample was made of peripheral blood. The chain carries TRBV12-3 or TRBV12-4 and TRBJ1-2, with unresolved D. The CDR3 sequence is CASSLARAGGYTF. Written as DNA, the CDR3 is TGTGCCAGCAGTTTGGCCCGAGCGGGTGGCTACACCTTC.